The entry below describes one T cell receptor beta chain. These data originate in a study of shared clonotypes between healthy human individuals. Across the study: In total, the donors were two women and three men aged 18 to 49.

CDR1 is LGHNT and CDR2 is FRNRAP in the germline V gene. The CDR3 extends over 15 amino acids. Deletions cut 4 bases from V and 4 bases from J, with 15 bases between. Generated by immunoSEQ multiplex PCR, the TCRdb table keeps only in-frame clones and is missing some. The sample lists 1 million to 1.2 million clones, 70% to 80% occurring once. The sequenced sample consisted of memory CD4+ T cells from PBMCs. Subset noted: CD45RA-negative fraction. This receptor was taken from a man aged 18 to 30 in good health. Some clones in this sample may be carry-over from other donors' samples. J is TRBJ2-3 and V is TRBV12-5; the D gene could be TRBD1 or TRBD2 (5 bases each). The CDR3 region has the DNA TGTGCTAGTGGTTGGGGCGCAGGGCGGGCAGATACGCAGTATTTT. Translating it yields CASGWGAGRADTQYF.